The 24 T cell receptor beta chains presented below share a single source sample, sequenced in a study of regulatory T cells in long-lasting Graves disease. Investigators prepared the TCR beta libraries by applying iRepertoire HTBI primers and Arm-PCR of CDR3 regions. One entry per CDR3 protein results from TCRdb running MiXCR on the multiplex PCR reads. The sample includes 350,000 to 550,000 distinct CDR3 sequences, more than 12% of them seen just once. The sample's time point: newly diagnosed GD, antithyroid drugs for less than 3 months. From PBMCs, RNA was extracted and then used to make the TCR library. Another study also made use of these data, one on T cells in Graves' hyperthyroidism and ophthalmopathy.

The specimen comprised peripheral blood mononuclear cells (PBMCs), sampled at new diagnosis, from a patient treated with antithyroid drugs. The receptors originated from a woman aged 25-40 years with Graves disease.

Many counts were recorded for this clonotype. The CDR3 sequence: CASSGRSDTNEKLFF. Written as DNA, the CDR3 is TGTGCCAGCAGTGGGCGGTCAGATACTAATGAAAAACTGTTTTTT. The chain has TRBV2 and TRBJ1-4; D is unresolved. The V and J ends lost 4 bases and 2 bases respectively, with 11 bases between them. The CDR3 contains 15 residues. Looked up from germline, CDR1 is SNHLY and CDR2 is FYNNEI.

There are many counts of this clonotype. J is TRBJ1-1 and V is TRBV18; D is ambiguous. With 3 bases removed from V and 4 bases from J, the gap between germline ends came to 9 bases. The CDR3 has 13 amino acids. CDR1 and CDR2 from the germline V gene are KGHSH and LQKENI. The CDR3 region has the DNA TGTGCCAGCTCACCCTCCCTGAGCACTGAAGCTTTCTTT. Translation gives CASSPSLSTEAFF.

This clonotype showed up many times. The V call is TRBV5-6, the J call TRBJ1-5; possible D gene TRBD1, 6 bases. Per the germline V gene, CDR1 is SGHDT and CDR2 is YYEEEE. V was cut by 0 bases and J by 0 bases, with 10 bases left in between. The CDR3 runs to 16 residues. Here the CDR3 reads CASSLATGYSNQPQHF. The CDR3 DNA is TGTGCCAGCAGCTTGGCAACAGGGTATAGCAATCAGCCCCAGCATTTT.

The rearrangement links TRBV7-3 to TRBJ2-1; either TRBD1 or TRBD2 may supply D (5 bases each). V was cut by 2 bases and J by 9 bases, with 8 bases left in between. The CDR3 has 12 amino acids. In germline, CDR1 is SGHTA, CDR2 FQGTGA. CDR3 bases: TGTGCCAGCAGCTTAGGGACCTCTGAGCAGTTCTTC. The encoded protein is CASSLGTSEQFF. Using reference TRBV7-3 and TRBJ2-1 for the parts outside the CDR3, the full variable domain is GAGVSQTPSNKVTEKGKYVELRCDPISGHTALYWYRQSLGQGPEFLIYFQGTGAADDSGLPNDRFFAVRPEGSVSTLKIQRTERGDSAVYLCASSLGTSEQFFGPGTRLTVL.

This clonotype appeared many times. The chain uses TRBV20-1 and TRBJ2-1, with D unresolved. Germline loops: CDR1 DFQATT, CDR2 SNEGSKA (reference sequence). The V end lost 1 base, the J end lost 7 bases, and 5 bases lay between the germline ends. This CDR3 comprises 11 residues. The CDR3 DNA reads TGCAGTGCTAGAGGTCCAAATGAGCAGTTCTTC. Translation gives CSARGPNEQFF.

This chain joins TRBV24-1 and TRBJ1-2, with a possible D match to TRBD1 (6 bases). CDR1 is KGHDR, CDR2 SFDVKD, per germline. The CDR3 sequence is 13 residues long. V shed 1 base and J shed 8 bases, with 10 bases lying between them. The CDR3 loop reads CATSDFRGVGYTF. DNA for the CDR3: TGTGCCACCAGTGATTTTAGGGGGGTCGGCTACACCTTC.

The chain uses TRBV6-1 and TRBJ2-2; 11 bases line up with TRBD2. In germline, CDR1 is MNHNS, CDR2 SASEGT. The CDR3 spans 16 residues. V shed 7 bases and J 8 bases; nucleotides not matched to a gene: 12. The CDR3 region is CASNPTSGRVGGELFF. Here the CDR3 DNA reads TGTGCCAGCAATCCTACTAGCGGGAGAGTTGGGGGGGAGCTGTTTTTT.

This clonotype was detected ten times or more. The chain's CDR3 is CSARDPLAEQYF. The CDR3 nucleotides are TGCAGTGCTAGAGACCCCCTGGCCGAGCAGTACTTC. The chain employs TRBV20-1 and TRBJ2-7; unclear D gene. This CDR3 has 12 amino acids. CDR1 and CDR2 (germline): DFQATT, SNEGSKA (reference sequence). Trimming took off 0 bases at V and 6 bases at J, with 9 bases between the two ends.

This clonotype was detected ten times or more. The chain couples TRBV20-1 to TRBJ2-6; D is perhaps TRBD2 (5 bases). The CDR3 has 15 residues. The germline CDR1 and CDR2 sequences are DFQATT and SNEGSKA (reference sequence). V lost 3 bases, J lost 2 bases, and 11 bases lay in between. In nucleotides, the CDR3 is TGCAGTGCTAGCAGAGCGGACCCTGGGGCCAACGTCCTGACTTTC. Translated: CSASRADPGANVLTF.

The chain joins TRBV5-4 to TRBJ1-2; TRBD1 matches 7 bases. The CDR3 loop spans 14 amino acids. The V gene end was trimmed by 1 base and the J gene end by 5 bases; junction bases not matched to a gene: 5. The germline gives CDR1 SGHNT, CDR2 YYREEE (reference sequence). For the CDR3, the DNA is TGTGCCAGCAGCTTGCAGGGGGGAAGTTATGGCTACACCTTC. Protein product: CASSLQGGSYGYTF.

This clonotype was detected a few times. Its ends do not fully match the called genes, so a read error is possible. The CDR3 reads CASSPEVIGPVF. In DNA, the CDR3 is TGTGCCAGCTCACCAGAAGTGATCGGACCGGTCTTC. The gene calls are TRBV18 and TRBJ1-2, with D unclear. Germline V lookup: CDR1 KGHSH, CDR2 LQKENI. CDR3 length equals 12 residues.

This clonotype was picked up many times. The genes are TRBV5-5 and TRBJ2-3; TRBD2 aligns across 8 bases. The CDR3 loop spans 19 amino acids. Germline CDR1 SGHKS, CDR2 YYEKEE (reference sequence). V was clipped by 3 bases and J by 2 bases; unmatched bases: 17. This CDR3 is CASSSDDEEGLAYTDTQYF. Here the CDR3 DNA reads TGTGCCAGCAGCTCGGACGATGAGGAAGGACTAGCCTACACAGATACGCAGTATTTT.

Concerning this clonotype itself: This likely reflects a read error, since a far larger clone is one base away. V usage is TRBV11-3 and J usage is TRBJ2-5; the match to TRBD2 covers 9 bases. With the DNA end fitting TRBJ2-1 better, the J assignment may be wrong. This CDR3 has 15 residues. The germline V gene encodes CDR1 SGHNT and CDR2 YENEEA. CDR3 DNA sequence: TGTGCCAGCTCCACCCGACTAGCGGAAGGCAATGAGCAGTTCTTC. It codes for CASSTRLAEGNEQFF.

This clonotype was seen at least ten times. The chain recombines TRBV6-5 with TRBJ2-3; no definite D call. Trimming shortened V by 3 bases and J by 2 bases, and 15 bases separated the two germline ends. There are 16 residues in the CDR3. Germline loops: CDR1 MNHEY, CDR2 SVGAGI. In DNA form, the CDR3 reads TGTGCCAGCAGTTATTCGCACAAGTCTTCCACAGATACGCAGTATTTT. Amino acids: CASSYSHKSSTDTQYF.

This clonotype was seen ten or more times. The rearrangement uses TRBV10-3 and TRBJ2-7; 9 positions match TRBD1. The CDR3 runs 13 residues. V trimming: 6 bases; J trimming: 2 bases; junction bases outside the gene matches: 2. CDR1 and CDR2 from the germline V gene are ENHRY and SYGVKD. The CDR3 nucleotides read TGTGCCATCAGCCGGGACAGGGCCTACGAGCAGTACTTC. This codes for CAISRDRAYEQYF.

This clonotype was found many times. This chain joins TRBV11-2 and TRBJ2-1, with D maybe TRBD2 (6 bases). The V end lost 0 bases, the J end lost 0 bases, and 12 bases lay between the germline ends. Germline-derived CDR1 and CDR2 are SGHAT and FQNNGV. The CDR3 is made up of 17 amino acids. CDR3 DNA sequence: TGTGCCAGCAGCTTAGAGTCTAGCGAGAGCTCCTACAATGAGCAGTTCTTC. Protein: CASSLESSESSYNEQFF. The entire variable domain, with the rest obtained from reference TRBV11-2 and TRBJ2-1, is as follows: EAGVAQSPRYKIIEKRQSVAFWCNPISGHATLYWYQQILGQGPKLLIQFQNNGVVDDSQLPKDRFSAERLKGVDSTLKIQPAKLEDSAVYLCASSLESSESSYNEQFFGPGTRLTVL.

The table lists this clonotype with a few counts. This chain's CDR3 is CASSLGGQLNTEAFF. As DNA, the CDR3 is TGTGCCAGCAGCCTTGGGGGGCAGCTGAACACTGAAGCTTTCTTT. This sequence joins TRBV7-9 and TRBJ1-1, with a weak D call TRBD1 (6 bases). Germline V gives CDR1 SEHNR, CDR2 FQNEAQ (reference sequence). The CDR3 length is 15 residues. The V and J ends lost 5 bases and 0 bases respectively, with 13 bases between them.

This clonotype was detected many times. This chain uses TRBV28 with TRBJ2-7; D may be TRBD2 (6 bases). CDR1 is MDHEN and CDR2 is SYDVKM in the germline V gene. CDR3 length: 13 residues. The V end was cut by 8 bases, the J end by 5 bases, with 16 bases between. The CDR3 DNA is TGTGCCAGCGGGCGGGGTAACGACAACGAGCAGTACTTC. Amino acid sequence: CASGRGNDNEQYF.

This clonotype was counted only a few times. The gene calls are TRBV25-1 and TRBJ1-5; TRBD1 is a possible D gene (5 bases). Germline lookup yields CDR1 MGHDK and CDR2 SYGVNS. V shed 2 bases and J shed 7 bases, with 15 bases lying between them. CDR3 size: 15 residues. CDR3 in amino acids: CASSEAAGLHQPQHF. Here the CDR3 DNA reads TGTGCCAGCAGTGAAGCGGCAGGGCTGCACCAGCCCCAGCATTTT.

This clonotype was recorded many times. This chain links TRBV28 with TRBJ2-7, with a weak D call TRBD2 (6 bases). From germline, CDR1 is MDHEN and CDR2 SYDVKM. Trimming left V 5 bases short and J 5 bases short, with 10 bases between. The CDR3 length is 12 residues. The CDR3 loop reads CASSREEDEQYF. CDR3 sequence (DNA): TGTGCCAGCAGTAGGGAGGAAGACGAGCAGTACTTC.

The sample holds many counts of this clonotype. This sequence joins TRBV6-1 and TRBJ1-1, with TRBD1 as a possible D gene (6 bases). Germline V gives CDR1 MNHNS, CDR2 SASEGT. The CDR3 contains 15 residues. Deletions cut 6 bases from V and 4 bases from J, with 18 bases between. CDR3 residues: CASSYRTVAGTEAFF. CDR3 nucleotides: TGTGCCAGCAGCTACCGGACAGTCGCCGGCACTGAAGCTTTCTTT.

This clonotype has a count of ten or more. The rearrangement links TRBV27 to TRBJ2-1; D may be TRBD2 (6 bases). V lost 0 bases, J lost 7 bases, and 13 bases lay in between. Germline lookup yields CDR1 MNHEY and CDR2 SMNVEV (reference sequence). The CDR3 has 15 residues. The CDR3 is CASSLSKGGWNEQFF. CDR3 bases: TGTGCCAGCAGTTTATCGAAGGGAGGATGGAATGAGCAGTTCTTC.

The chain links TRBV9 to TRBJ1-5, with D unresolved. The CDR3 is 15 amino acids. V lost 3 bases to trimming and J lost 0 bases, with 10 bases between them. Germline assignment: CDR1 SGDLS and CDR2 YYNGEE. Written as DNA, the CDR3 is TGTGCCAGCAGCGCATCCTTCTATAGCAATCAGCCCCAGCATTTT. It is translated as CASSASFYSNQPQHF.

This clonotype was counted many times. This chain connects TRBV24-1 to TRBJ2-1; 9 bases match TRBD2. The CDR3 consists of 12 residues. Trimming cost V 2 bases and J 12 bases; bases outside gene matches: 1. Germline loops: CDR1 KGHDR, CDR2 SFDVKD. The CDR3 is CATSDSRGGQFF. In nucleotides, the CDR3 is TGTGCCACCAGTGATTCGCGGGGGGGGCAGTTCTTC.